Below, 5 T cell receptor beta chains from the same sample are listed, as sequenced in a study of shared clonotypes between healthy human individuals. Sequencing was performed with immunoSEQ multiplex PCR; in TCRdb, only in-frame clones are kept and a portion is missing. The table lists around 510,000 clones, 90% to 97% of them singletons. The sample was naive CD4+ T cells sorted from blood. Stated subset: CD45RA+ positively selected. These receptor sequences come from a woman aged 25 to 39 in good health.

The V gene is TRBV28, the J gene TRBJ1-5; 7 positions match TRBD1. Germline-derived CDR1 and CDR2 are MDHEN and SYDVKM. The CDR3 has 14 residues. V shed 6 bases and J 4 bases; nucleotides not matched to a gene: 6. The CDR3 loop reads CASSLGQVNQPQHF. CDR3 DNA sequence: TGTGCCAGCAGCCTTGGACAGGTTAATCAGCCCCAGCATTTT.

The chain uses TRBV2 and TRBJ2-7; 12 bases agree with TRBD2. V dropped 5 bases and J dropped 4; count of bases not matched to a gene: 3. The CDR3 covers 14 residues. CDR1 and CDR2 (germline): SNHLY, FYNNEI. CDR3 nucleotide sequence: TGTGCCAGCAGTCAAGGACTAGCGGGGTACGAGCAGTACTTC. It translates to CASSQGLAGYEQYF. Using reference TRBV2 and TRBJ2-7 for the parts outside the CDR3, the full variable domain is EPEVTQTPSHQVTQMGQEVILRCVPISNHLYFYWYRQILGQKVEFLVSFYNNEISEKSEIFDDQFSVERPDGSNFTLKIRSTKLEDSAMYFCASSQGLAGYEQYFGPGTRLTVT.

A note on this clone: Other DNA sequences from this sample encode an identical CDR3 as well. The rearrangement links TRBV18 to TRBJ2-7; D is ambiguous. The V gene lost 4 bases and the J gene lost 3 bases, with 4 bases spanning the gap. Germline V lookup: CDR1 KGHSH, CDR2 LQKENI. The CDR3 totals 11 residues. The CDR3 DNA sequence: TGTGCCAGCTCACAAGGCTACGAGCAGTACTTC. This gives the protein CASSQGYEQYF.

The chain recombines TRBV30 with TRBJ2-7; TRBD1 is a possible D gene (6 bases). Germline loops: CDR1 GTSNPN, CDR2 SVGIG (reference sequence). The CDR3 is 13 residues long. V was trimmed by 2 bases and J by 0 bases, leaving 8 bases between them. In DNA form, the CDR3 reads TGTGCCTGGAGTACGGACAGCTCCTACGAGCAGTACTTC. Translating gives CAWSTDSSYEQYF. The full variable domain, rest sourced from reference TRBV30 and TRBJ2-7, is SQTIHQWPATLVQPVGSPLSLECTVEGTSNPNLYWYRQAAGRGLQLLFYSVGIGQISSEVPQNLSASRPQDRQFILSSKKLLLSDSGFYLCAWSTDSSYEQYFGPGTRLTVT.

The V and J genes are TRBV2 and TRBJ2-6; tentative D call: TRBD2 (6 bases). Germline CDR1 and CDR2: SNHLY and FYNNEI. The CDR3 is 14 amino acids. With 5 bases removed from V and 3 bases from J, the gap between germline ends came to 8 bases. Written as DNA, the CDR3 is TGTGCCAGCAGTTTCGGGAGTGGGGCCAACGTCCTGACTTTC. Its protein product is CASSFGSGANVLTF.